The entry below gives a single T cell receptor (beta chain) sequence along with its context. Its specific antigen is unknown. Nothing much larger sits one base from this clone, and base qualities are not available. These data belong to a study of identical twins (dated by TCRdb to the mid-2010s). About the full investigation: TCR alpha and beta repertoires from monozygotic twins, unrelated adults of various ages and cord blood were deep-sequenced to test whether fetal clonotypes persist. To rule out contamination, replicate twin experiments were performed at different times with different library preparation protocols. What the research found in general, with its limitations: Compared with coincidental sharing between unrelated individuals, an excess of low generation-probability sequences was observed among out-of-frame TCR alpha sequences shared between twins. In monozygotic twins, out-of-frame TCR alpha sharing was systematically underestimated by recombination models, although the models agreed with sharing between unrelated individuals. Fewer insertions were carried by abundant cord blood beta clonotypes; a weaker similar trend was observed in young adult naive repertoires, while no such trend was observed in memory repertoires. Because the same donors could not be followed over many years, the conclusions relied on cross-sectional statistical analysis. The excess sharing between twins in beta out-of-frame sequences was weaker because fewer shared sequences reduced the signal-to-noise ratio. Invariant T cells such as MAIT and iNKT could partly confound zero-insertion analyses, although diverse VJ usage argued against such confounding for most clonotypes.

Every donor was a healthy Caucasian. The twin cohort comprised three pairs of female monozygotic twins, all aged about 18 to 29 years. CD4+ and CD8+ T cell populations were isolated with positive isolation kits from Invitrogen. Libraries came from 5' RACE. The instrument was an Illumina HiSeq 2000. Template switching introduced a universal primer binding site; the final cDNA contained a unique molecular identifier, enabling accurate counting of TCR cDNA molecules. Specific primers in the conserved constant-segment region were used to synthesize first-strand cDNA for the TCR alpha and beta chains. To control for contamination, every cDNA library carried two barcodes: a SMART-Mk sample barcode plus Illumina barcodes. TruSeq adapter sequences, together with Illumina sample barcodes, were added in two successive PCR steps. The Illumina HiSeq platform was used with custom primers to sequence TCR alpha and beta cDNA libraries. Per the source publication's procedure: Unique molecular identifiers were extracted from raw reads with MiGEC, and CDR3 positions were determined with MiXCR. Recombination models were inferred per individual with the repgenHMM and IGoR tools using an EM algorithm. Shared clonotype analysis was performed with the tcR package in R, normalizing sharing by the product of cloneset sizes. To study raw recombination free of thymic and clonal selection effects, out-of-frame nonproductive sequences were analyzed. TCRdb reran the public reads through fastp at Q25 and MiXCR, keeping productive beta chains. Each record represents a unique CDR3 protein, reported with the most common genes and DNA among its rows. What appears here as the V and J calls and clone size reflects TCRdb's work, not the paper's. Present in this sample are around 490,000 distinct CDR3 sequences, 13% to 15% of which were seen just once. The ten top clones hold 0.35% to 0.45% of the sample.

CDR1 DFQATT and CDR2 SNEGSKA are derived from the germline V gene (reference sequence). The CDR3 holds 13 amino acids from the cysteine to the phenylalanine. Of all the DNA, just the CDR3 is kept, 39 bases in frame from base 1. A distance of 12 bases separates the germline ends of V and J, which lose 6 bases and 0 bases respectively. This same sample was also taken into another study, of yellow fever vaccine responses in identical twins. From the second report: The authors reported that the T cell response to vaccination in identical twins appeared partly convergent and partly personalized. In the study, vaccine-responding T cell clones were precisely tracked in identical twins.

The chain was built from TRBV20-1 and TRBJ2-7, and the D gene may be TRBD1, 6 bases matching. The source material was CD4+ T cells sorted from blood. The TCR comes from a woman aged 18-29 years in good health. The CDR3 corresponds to CSAHRDTSYEQYF. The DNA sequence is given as TGCAGTGCGCACCGGGACACCTCCTACGAGCAGTACTTC.